The 21 T cell receptor beta chains listed next were all sequenced from one sample in a study of blood T cells in healthy people across ages. PCR was performed a second time for roughly 6 to 12 cycles using a sample-barcoded 5' primer and a J-beta primer mix. Using its own MiXCR run on the 5' RACE reads, TCRdb lists one record per CDR3 protein. Altogether around 700,000 distinct CDR3 sequences are present, about 25% being singletons, with the ten largest covering under 9.5%. In addition, the sample was reused for a study of T cells of mothers and their children.

Sequencing input: blood. The receptors here all came from a boy under 18 in good health.

This clonotype came up a few times. The V and J genes are TRBV6-2 or TRBV6-3 and TRBJ2-7; 7 bases align to TRBD1. Germline assignment: CDR1 MNHEY and CDR2 SVGEGT. The CDR3 runs to 15 residues. V was clipped by 6 bases and J by 5 bases; unmatched bases: 13. CDR3 region: CASSKQWTGLNEQYF. CDR3 nucleotides: TGTGCCAGCAGCAAACAATGGACAGGTCTCAACGAGCAGTACTTC.

This clonotype occurred a few times. Germline is not matched at one junction end, which may reflect a read error. The V gene is TRBV25-1, the J gene TRBJ1-2; 9 bases fit TRBD1. This CDR3 region has 13 residues. Germline V gene lookup returns CDR1 MGHDK and CDR2 SYGVNS. The CDR3 is CASSAPGTGRFAF. CDR3 DNA: TGTGCCAGCAGTGCCCCCGGGACAGGGCGTTTCGCCTTC.

This clonotype turned up a few times. The rearrangement joins TRBV7-3 to TRBJ2-1; weak D call: TRBD2 (5 bases). V gave up 5 bases and J gave up 8 bases, with 19 bases separating them. This CDR3 is built from 15 residues. Germline loops: CDR1 SGHTA, CDR2 FQGTGA. CDR3 sequence (DNA): TGTGCCAGCAGCCAAAGTCGTAGTGCGCGGGATGAGCAGTTCTTC. It specifies CASSQSRSARDEQFF. Full variable domain (remainder filled in from reference TRBV7-3 and TRBJ2-1): GAGVSQTPSNKVTEKGKYVELRCDPISGHTALYWYRQSLGQGPEFLIYFQGTGAADDSGLPNDRFFAVRPEGSVSTLKIQRTERGDSAVYLCASSQSRSARDEQFFGPGTRLTVL.

This clonotype has just a few counts. The J gene is TRBJ1-5, the V gene TRBV4-1; possible D gene TRBD1, 5 bases. The V end was cut by 0 bases, the J end by 9 bases, with 12 bases between. This CDR3 is 14 amino acids long. CDR1 is MGHRA, CDR2 YSYEKL, per germline. CDR3 in amino acids: CASSQDLGTLPQHF. CDR3 coding DNA: TGCGCCAGCAGCCAAGATCTGGGGACTCTGCCCCAGCATTTT.

This chain uses TRBV11-3 with TRBJ2-5; no firm D call. The J call may not be correct, given that the DNA end is closer to TRBJ2-7. Germline V gives CDR1 SGHNT, CDR2 YENEEA. This CDR3 has 15 residues. The chain's CDR3 is CASSTMETETYEQYF. The CDR3 DNA is TGTGCCAGCAGCACGATGGAGACGGAGACCTACGAGCAGTACTTC.

This chain connects TRBV5-1 to TRBJ2-7; possibly TRBD1 for D (5 bases). V shed 0 bases and J shed 4 bases, with 14 bases lying between them. The CDR3 totals 15 residues. Germline V CDR1 and CDR2: SGHRS, YFSETQ. Here the CDR3 DNA reads TGCGCCAGCAGCTTGGACTTTGGACACAAATACGAGCAGTACTTC. Translating gives CASSLDFGHKYEQYF.

The V call is TRBV7-3, the J call TRBJ2-7, with a weak D call TRBD2 (6 bases). Trimming removed 0 bases at V and 7 bases at J, with 10 bases between. Germline V gene sequence: CDR1 SGHTA, CDR2 FQGTGA. The CDR3 contains 13 residues. The CDR3 sequence: CASSLTRLDEQYF. DNA for the CDR3: TGTGCCAGCAGCTTAACTAGACTAGATGAGCAGTACTTC.

The CDR3 region is CASSGQGSKETQYF. In nucleotides, the CDR3 is TGTGCCAGCAGCGGGCAGGGGTCAAAAGAGACCCAGTACTTC. The rearrangement links TRBV9 to TRBJ2-5; a weak D match, TRBD1 (6 bases). The CDR3 is 14 residues long. CDR1 SGDLS and CDR2 YYNGEE come from the germline V gene. V was shortened by 3 bases and J by 3 bases, with 12 bases between the two germline ends.

A few counts support this clonotype. Here the CDR3 DNA reads TGTGCCAGCCAAACACAGGGTAGCTCCTACGAGCAGTACTTC. Its translation: CASQTQGSSYEQYF. The V and J genes are TRBV6-6 and TRBJ2-5; tentatively, D is TRBD1 (6 bases). The J call may not be correct, given that the DNA end is closer to TRBJ2-7. Per germline, CDR1 MNHNY and CDR2 SVGAGI (reference sequence). The CDR3 extends over 14 amino acids.

The sample holds one count of this clonotype. The chain links TRBV6-1 to TRBJ2-3; TRBD2 aligns across 9 bases. The V segment lost 7 bases and the J segment 6 bases; nucleotides outside the gene matches: 11. Germline values: CDR1 MNHNS, CDR2 SASEGT. The CDR3 covers 15 residues. DNA of the CDR3: TGTGCCAGCACTATAGGTAGCGGGAGTTGGGATACGCAGTATTTT. Translation: CASTIGSGSWDTQYF.

V usage is TRBV9 and J usage is TRBJ2-5; D is perhaps TRBD1 or TRBD2 (5 bases each). Per germline, CDR1 SGDLS and CDR2 YYNGEE. Trimming pared 2 bases from V and 4 bases from J, leaving 9 bases between. The CDR3 sequence is 13 residues long. The CDR3 loop reads CASSVRGGETQYF. The CDR3, as DNA: TGTGCCAGCAGCGTCCGGGGCGGAGAGACCCAGTACTTC.

In the case of this clonotype: A read error may produce the germline difference seen at one junction end. This chain links TRBV12-5 with TRBJ1-6, with a possible D match to TRBD1 (5 bases). This CDR3 has 16 residues. CDR1 is LGHNT, CDR2 FRNRAP, per germline. As DNA, the CDR3 is TGTGCTAGTGGATTGGGACCGGGGTCCTATAATTCACCCCTCCACTTT. Translating it yields CASGLGPGSYNSPLHF.

This chain joins TRBV5-1 and TRBJ2-5, with 10 bases lining up with TRBD1. The CDR3 extends over 14 amino acids. J lost 5 bases, V lost 4 bases, and 5 bases had no gene match. Germline values: CDR1 SGHRS, CDR2 YFSETQ. The CDR3 DNA reads TGCGCCAGCAGCGATGGGACAGGGGATGAGACCCAGTACTTC. Translation: CASSDGTGDETQYF.

The gene calls are TRBV12-3 or TRBV12-4 and TRBJ2-7; 11 bases match TRBD1. The CDR3 spans 14 residues. Germline trimming cut 8 bases from V and 6 bases from J; bases unmatched to any gene: 9. In DNA, the CDR3 is TGTGCCAGCGGTTCCGGGACAGGGGGGCCCGAGCAGTACTTC. Translated, it gives CASGSGTGGPEQYF.

The chain is built from TRBV12-3 or TRBV12-4 and TRBJ2-1; D unresolved. The CDR3 is 13 amino acids. Between the trimmed V and J ends, which lost 3 bases and 7 bases, there was a span of 10 bases. The CDR3 region has the DNA TGTGCCAGCAGTTTCTGGATTTCGAATGAGCAGTTCTTC. It encodes CASSFWISNEQFF.

This clonotype turned up a few times. The chain links TRBV4-1 to TRBJ1-5; no definite D call. Trimming took 0 bases from V and 3 from J, leaving 15 bases between them. CDR1 is MGHRA, CDR2 YSYEKL, per germline. The CDR3 sequence is 17 residues long. The DNA for the CDR3 is TGCGCCAGCAGCCAAGAGGGCCAGGTCTCCCCCAATCAGCCCCAGCATTTT. Encoded protein: CASSQEGQVSPNQPQHF.

The rearrangement uses TRBV4-3 and TRBJ1-2; D remains unclear. This CDR3 spans 14 amino acids. Trimming cost V 0 bases and J 4 bases, with 9 bases left between them. CDR1 is LGHNA, CDR2 YSLEER, per germline. CDR3 in amino acids: CASSQDRRSYGYTF. The CDR3, as DNA: TGCGCCAGCAGCCAAGACCGACGGAGCTATGGCTACACCTTC.

J is TRBJ2-7 and V is TRBV29-1; D possibly corresponds to TRBD1 (5 bases). V was shortened by 2 bases and J by 0 bases, with 8 bases between the two germline ends. This CDR3 region has 13 residues. Germline values: CDR1 SQVTM, CDR2 ANQGSEA. CDR3 region: CSVESDNSYEQYF. DNA for the CDR3: TGCAGCGTTGAATCGGACAACTCCTACGAGCAGTACTTC.

This clonotype was counted once. This rearrangement joins TRBV7-2 to TRBJ1-3; D ambiguous. The CDR3 spans 15 residues. The V gene's germline CDR1 is SGHTA and CDR2 FQGNSA. The V and J ends lost 5 bases and 0 bases respectively, with 11 bases between them. As DNA, the CDR3 is TGTGCCAGCAGCCCTCGGACGGTCTCTGGAAACACCATATATTTT. This translates into CASSPRTVSGNTIYF.

This clonotype was seen only a few times. V is TRBV15 and J is TRBJ2-1; D gene ambiguous. The germline V gene has CDR1 LNHNV and CDR2 YYDKDF (reference sequence). This CDR3 is built from 13 residues. Trimming removed 0 bases at V and 8 bases at J, with 8 bases between. For the CDR3, the DNA is TGTGCCACCAGCAGAGATCGATGGGATGAGCAGTTCTTC. Translated: CATSRDRWDEQFF.

This chain links TRBV29-1 with TRBJ2-5, with TRBD2 as a possible D gene (7 bases). The closer fit of TRBJ2-1 to the DNA end suggests the J call may be wrong. Germline V CDR1 and CDR2: SQVTM, ANQGSEA. This CDR3 comprises 14 residues. The CDR3 loop is CSVDGGRIHYEQFF. Here the CDR3 DNA reads TGCAGCGTCGACGGGGGGCGAATACACTATGAGCAGTTCTTC.